The next 23 T cell receptor beta chains were all read from a single sample in a study of T cells after yellow fever vaccination. TCRdb ran MiXCR on the 5' RACE reads and lists one entry per CDR3 protein. This sample has approximately 300,000 distinct CDR3 sequences, with around 7.3% found just once. This specimen consisted of PBMCs, obtained about 41 days after the first yellow fever vaccination. These TCRs come from a man in his late teens or twenties who received the YFV17D yellow fever vaccine.

This clonotype showed up many times. This sequence joins TRBV6-4 and TRBJ2-7; 10 bases are a match to TRBD2. The V gene end was trimmed by 0 bases and the J gene end by 5 bases; junction bases not matched to a gene: 13. This CDR3 has 18 residues. Germline loops: CDR1 MRHNA, CDR2 SNTAGT. The DNA for the CDR3 is TGTGCCAGCAGTGACTCGACGGCTAGCGGGGGCCTTAAGCACGAGCAGTACGTC. This encodes CASSDSTASGGLKHEQYV.

The gene calls are TRBV5-5 and TRBJ2-3; 9 bases map to TRBD2. V lost 3 bases, J lost 2 bases, and 7 bases stayed unmatched. The CDR3 extends over 16 amino acids. Germline V CDR1 and CDR2: SGHKS, YYEKEE (reference sequence). This CDR3 reads CASSWGTSTYTDTQYF. CDR3 DNA: TGTGCCAGCAGCTGGGGGACTAGCACTTACACAGATACGCAGTATTTT.

Ten or more counts support this clonotype. V is TRBV20-1 and J is TRBJ2-6; D is possibly TRBD1 (6 bases). Per germline, CDR1 DFQATT and CDR2 SNEGSKA (reference sequence). The CDR3 has 14 amino acids. V shed 6 bases and J shed 4 bases, with 13 bases lying between them. The CDR3 loop reads CSAIRTEGANVLTF. Written as DNA, the CDR3 is TGCAGTGCCATCCGGACAGAGGGGGCCAACGTCCTGACTTTC.

A few counts support this clonotype. The chain joins TRBV20-1 to TRBJ2-1; 9 nucleotides agree with TRBD2. V shed 1 base, J shed 1 base, and the junction held 5 bases outside the gene matches. The CDR3 consists of 16 residues. The germline V gene has CDR1 DFQATT and CDR2 SNEGSKA (reference sequence). The CDR3 spells CSARVPAGGSYNEQFF. In nucleotides, the CDR3 is TGCAGTGCTAGAGTTCCGGCGGGGGGGTCCTACAATGAGCAGTTCTTC.

This clonotype was counted a few times. The chain joins TRBV5-1 to TRBJ1-4, with a weak D call TRBD1 (6 bases). Trimming cost V 4 bases and J 7 bases, with 23 bases left between them. This CDR3 spans 17 amino acids. Germline V gives CDR1 SGHRS, CDR2 YFSETQ. The chain's CDR3 is CASSLGGLDSVGEKLFF. The CDR3 bases are TGCGCCAGCAGCCTGGGCGGTCTGGACAGTGTTGGTGAAAAACTGTTTTTT.

This clonotype was counted a few times. The V gene is TRBV6-4, the J gene TRBJ2-2; 9 positions match TRBD1. After removal of 5 bases from V and 3 bases from J, the junction contained 4 bases not matched to a gene. Germline lookup yields CDR1 MRHNA and CDR2 SNTAGT. The CDR3 extends over 15 amino acids. The CDR3 sequence is CASSPDRGDTGELFF. In DNA, the CDR3 is TGTGCCAGCAGTCCTGACAGGGGGGACACCGGGGAGCTGTTTTTT.

The chain recombines TRBV3-1 with TRBJ1-4; D is ambiguous. The CDR3 has 12 amino acids. CDR1 LGHDT and CDR2 YNNKEL come from the germline V gene (reference sequence). Trimming removed 1 base from V and 8 bases from J, with 5 bases in between. The CDR3 sequence is CASSQVYEKLFF. CDR3 nucleotide sequence: TGTGCCAGCAGCCAAGTTTACGAAAAACTGTTTTTT.

This CDR3 is CAISGSDRVELFF. The DNA for the CDR3 is TGTGCCATCAGTGGGTCAGACAGGGTGGAACTGTTTTTT. The J gene is TRBJ1-4, the V gene TRBV10-3; 7 positions match TRBD1. The V segment lost 4 bases and the J segment 12 bases; nucleotides outside the gene matches: 8. This CDR3 has 13 residues. CDR1 is ENHRY, CDR2 SYGVKD, per germline.

The chain recombines TRBV5-1 with TRBJ2-7; 7 positions match TRBD1. The V and J ends lost 0 bases and 3 bases, in that order; junction bases with no gene match: 6. The CDR3 consists of 15 residues. Germline loops: CDR1 SGHRS, CDR2 YFSETQ. The CDR3, as DNA: TGCGCCAGCAGCTTGGCCAGGGACAGCCGCTACGAGCAGTACTTC. Translating gives CASSLARDSRYEQYF.

This clonotype has at least ten counts. The chain couples TRBV12-3 or TRBV12-4 to TRBJ2-5, with D possibly called TRBD1 or TRBD2 (7 bases each). The V end lost 3 bases, the J end lost 4 bases, and 18 bases lay between the germline ends. The CDR3 has 16 residues. The CDR3 bases are TGTGCCAGCAGTTTCCGTCGGGGAGGGGGCGGAGAGACCCAGTACTTC. This encodes CASSFRRGGGGETQYF.

The chain combines TRBV7-8 with TRBJ1-2; D is undetermined. There are 16 residues in the CDR3. V was cut by 8 bases and J by 4 bases, with 23 bases left in between. Per the germline V gene, CDR1 is SGHVS and CDR2 is FQNEAQ. This chain's CDR3 is CASDPSWAPLPYGYTF. CDR3 nucleotides: TGTGCCAGCGACCCAAGTTGGGCACCCTTGCCCTATGGCTACACCTTC.

The CDR3 bases are TGTGCCAGCAGTTACTCTACATACAATGAGCAGTTCTTC. Encoded protein: CASSYSTYNEQFF. The chain carries TRBV6-2 or TRBV6-3 and TRBJ2-1; no clear D gene. Per the germline V gene, CDR1 is MNHEY and CDR2 is SVGEGT. The CDR3 runs to 13 residues. Trimming left V 0 bases short and J 4 bases short, with 4 bases between.

This clonotype was counted a few times. This chain joins TRBV7-8 and TRBJ1-2, with 9 positions matching TRBD1. This CDR3 has 15 amino acids. Germline-derived CDR1 and CDR2 are SGHVS and FQNEAQ. V was pared by 2 bases and J by 7 bases, with 8 bases of the junction left unmatched. DNA of the CDR3: TGTGCCAGCAGCTTACTGGACAGGGGAGCTTTTGGCTACACCTTC. It encodes CASSLLDRGAFGYTF.

This sequence joins TRBV9 and TRBJ2-7, with D perhaps assigned TRBD1 or TRBD2 (6 bases each). Deletions cut 3 bases from V and 1 base from J, with 14 bases between. Germline V gives CDR1 SGDLS, CDR2 YYNGEE. The CDR3 sequence is 15 residues long. The CDR3 protein is CASSGGAAGSYEQYF. The CDR3 DNA reads as TGTGCCAGCAGCGGGGGGGCAGCAGGATCCTACGAGCAGTACTTC.

This clonotype was picked up a small number of times. The V call is TRBV12-3 or TRBV12-4, the J call TRBJ2-3; D call uncertain. The length of the CDR3 is 14 residues. The V end was cut by 3 bases, the J end by 4 bases, with 11 bases between. The CDR3 nucleotides read TGTGCCAGCAGTTTCTCCCCGAGGCCAGATACGCAGTATTTT. Its protein is CASSFSPRPDTQYF.

This clonotype was counted a few times. V usage is TRBV5-1 and J usage is TRBJ2-3; 9 positions agree with TRBD2. This CDR3 is built from 13 residues. With V trimmed by 4 bases and J by 6 bases, 3 bases remained unmatched. CDR1 and CDR2 from the germline V gene are SGHRS and YFSETQ. The chain's CDR3 is CASSSGGMDTQYF. CDR3 DNA: TGCGCCAGCAGCAGCGGGGGGATGGATACGCAGTATTTT.

This clonotype was recorded many times. The rearrangement links TRBV10-3 to TRBJ2-5; D gene unclear. The V end lost 5 bases, the J end lost 5 bases, and 6 bases lay between the germline ends. Per the germline V gene, CDR1 is ENHRY and CDR2 is SYGVKD. The CDR3 has 11 amino acids. The CDR3 spells CAISQHETQYF. The CDR3 DNA sequence: TGTGCCATCAGTCAACACGAGACCCAGTACTTC.

This clonotype was seen a handful of times. The chain is built from TRBV5-1 and TRBJ1-2; D is uncertain. Trimming pared 0 bases from V and 0 bases from J, leaving 6 bases between. The CDR3 covers 14 residues. CDR1 is SGHRS and CDR2 is YFSETQ in the germline V gene. Here the CDR3 reads CASSLEISNYGYTF. The CDR3 region has the DNA TGCGCCAGCAGCTTGGAAATCTCTAACTATGGCTACACCTTC. The entire variable domain, with the rest obtained from reference TRBV5-1 and TRBJ1-2, is as follows: KAGVTQTPRYLIKTRGQQVTLSCSPISGHRSVSWYQQTPGQGLQFLFEYFSETQRNKGNFPGRFSGRQFSNSRSEMNVSTLELGDSALYLCASSLEISNYGYTFGSGTRLTVV.

With respect to this clonotype: A junction boundary mismatches the germline segment, possibly from a read error. The V call is TRBV20-1, the J call TRBJ2-5, with D unresolved. Germline CDR1 is DFQATT and CDR2 is SNEGSKA (reference sequence). The CDR3 sequence is 13 residues long. The chain's CDR3 is CSAKLPHQETQYF. The CDR3 nucleotides read TGCAGTGCTAAACTACCTCACCAGGAGACCCAGTACTTC.

This clonotype was picked up many times. The V and J genes are TRBV27 and TRBJ2-7; possibly TRBD1 for D (5 bases). Per germline, CDR1 MNHEY and CDR2 SMNVEV (reference sequence). The CDR3 runs 13 residues. V gave up 6 bases and J gave up 6 bases, with 15 bases separating them. CDR3: CASSPGRVSEQYF. CDR3 DNA: TGTGCCAGCAGCCCCGGCAGGGTGAGCGAGCAGTACTTC.

This clonotype showed up just a few times. V and J are TRBV2 and TRBJ1-5; D uncertain. Germline loops: CDR1 SNHLY, CDR2 FYNNEI. The CDR3 sequence is 14 residues long. V shed 1 base and J shed 3 bases, with 7 bases lying between them. CDR3 amino acids: CASSEDGFNQPQHF. The CDR3 region has the DNA TGTGCCAGCAGTGAAGACGGGTTCAATCAGCCCCAGCATTTT.

The sample holds a few counts of this clonotype. This rearrangement joins TRBV29-1 to TRBJ1-2; 9 bases match TRBD1. With 5 bases clipped from V and 4 bases from J, the junction kept 8 bases outside the gene matches. This CDR3 has 14 residues. Germline CDR1 reads SQVTM; CDR2 reads ANQGSEA. This chain's CDR3 is CSVTSGQGIYGYTF. The CDR3 nucleotides read TGCAGCGTTACATCGGGACAGGGTATCTATGGCTACACCTTC.

In this sample, this clonotype turned up many times. The V and J genes are TRBV4-1 and TRBJ1-4; a possible D gene is TRBD1 (5 bases). V was trimmed by 3 bases and J by 2 bases, leaving 10 bases between them. Germline loops: CDR1 MGHRA, CDR2 YSYEKL. There are 15 residues in the CDR3. In DNA, the CDR3 is TGCGCCAGCAGCCACGGAGGGGCTACTAATGAAAAACTGTTTTTT. Amino acids: CASSHGGATNEKLFF.